Listed below are T cell receptor beta chains from one sample, sequenced in a study of shared clonotypes between healthy human individuals. The data were produced by immunoSEQ multiplex PCR, yet TCRdb's version contains in-frame clones alone and is incomplete. The repertoire holds about 1,900,000 clones, with less than 95% as singletons. The source material was naive CD8+ T cells sorted from blood. The source of these receptors is a man aged 18 to 35 in good health. CDR3s include the opening cysteine and the closing phenylalanine or tryptophan. Each record gives: clone size, V gene, D gene, CDR3 length, J gene, CDR3 protein, CDR3 DNA. D genes are given only for firm matches. Not every row has a clone size; where given, it reads once, few, many or a size class.

clone_size: NA
v_call: TRBV27
d_call: NA
cdr3_length: 15
j_call: TRBJ2-7
cdr3_aa: CASSSLERAYTEQYF
cdr3_nt: TGTGCCAGCAGTTCCTTAGAGCGGGCTTATACCGAGCAGTACTTC

clone_size: NA
v_call: TRBV5-1
d_call: NA
cdr3_length: 14
j_call: TRBJ1-4
cdr3_aa: CASSLADPLEKLFF
cdr3_nt: TGCGCCAGCAGCTTGGCGGACCCTTTGGAAAAACTGTTTTTT

clone_size: NA
v_call: TRBV4-3
d_call: NA
cdr3_length: 16
j_call: TRBJ2-5
cdr3_aa: CASSRDRMGWRETQYF
cdr3_nt: TGCGCCAGCAGCCGGGACCGTATGGGGTGGAGAGAGACCCAGTACTTC

clone_size: NA
v_call: TRBV2
d_call: TRBD2
cdr3_length: 16
j_call: TRBJ2-2
cdr3_aa: CASRSTSGGNTGELFF
cdr3_nt: TGTGCCAGCAGGTCAACTAGCGGGGGGAACACCGGGGAGCTGTTTTTT

clone_size: once
v_call: TRBV27
d_call: NA
cdr3_length: 13
j_call: TRBJ1-2
cdr3_aa: CASSPGSTGGYTF
cdr3_nt: TGTGCCAGCAGCCCAGGGAGCACGGGGGGCTACACCTTC

clone_size: NA
v_call: TRBV12-5
d_call: NA
cdr3_length: 14
j_call: TRBJ2-7
cdr3_aa: CASALEGSGYEQYF
cdr3_nt: TGTGCTAGTGCCTTAGAGGGCTCGGGGTACGAGCAGTACTTC

clone_size: NA
v_call: TRBV5-1
d_call: NA
cdr3_length: 14
j_call: TRBJ1-3
cdr3_aa: CASSLDRGGNTIYF
cdr3_nt: TGCGCCAGCAGCTTGGACCGGGGGGGAAACACCATATATTTT

clone_size: NA
v_call: TRBV7-8
d_call: TRBD2
cdr3_length: 15
j_call: TRBJ2-1
cdr3_aa: CASSLWTSGLDEQFF
cdr3_nt: TGTGCCAGCAGCCTATGGACTAGCGGGCTCGATGAGCAGTTCTTC

clone_size: once
v_call: TRBV5-8
d_call: TRBD2
cdr3_length: 15
j_call: TRBJ2-1
cdr3_aa: CASSGPGLAFYEQFF
cdr3_nt: TGTGCCAGCAGCGGACCGGGACTAGCGTTCTATGAGCAGTTCTTC

clone_size: NA
v_call: TRBV11-2
d_call: TRBD1
cdr3_length: 15
j_call: TRBJ2-5
cdr3_aa: CASSTRQGYQETQYF
cdr3_nt: TGTGCCAGCAGCACAAGACAGGGGTACCAAGAGACCCAGTACTTC

clone_size: NA
v_call: TRBV9
d_call: NA
cdr3_length: 15
j_call: TRBJ1-1
cdr3_aa: CASSVEGVGGPEAFF
cdr3_nt: TGTGCCAGCAGCGTAGAGGGGGTTGGCGGACCTGAAGCTTTCTTT

clone_size: NA
v_call: TRBV27
d_call: TRBD1
cdr3_length: 14
j_call: TRBJ2-7
cdr3_aa: CASSLKDRGYEQYF
cdr3_nt: TGTGCCAGCAGTTTAAAGGACAGGGGCTACGAGCAGTACTTC

clone_size: NA
v_call: TRBV29-1
d_call: NA
cdr3_length: 13
j_call: TRBJ1-2
cdr3_aa: CSVDPTVKDGYTF
cdr3_nt: TGCAGCGTGGACCCGACGGTTAAGGATGGCTACACCTTC

clone_size: once
v_call: TRBV19
d_call: NA
cdr3_length: 16
j_call: TRBJ2-2
cdr3_aa: CASSIAGAPNTGELFF
cdr3_nt: TGTGCCAGTAGTATAGCAGGGGCCCCGAACACCGGGGAGCTGTTTTTT

clone_size: NA
v_call: TRBV7-9
d_call: NA
cdr3_length: 13
j_call: TRBJ2-7
cdr3_aa: CASSLEGEYEQYF
cdr3_nt: TGTGCCAGCAGCTTAGAAGGGGAGTACGAGCAGTACTTC

clone_size: NA
v_call: TRBV10-3
d_call: TRBD2
cdr3_length: 14
j_call: TRBJ2-1
cdr3_aa: CATLAGLAVNEQFF
cdr3_nt: TGTGCCACCTTAGCTGGACTAGCGGTCAATGAGCAGTTCTTC

clone_size: NA
v_call: TRBV7-6
d_call: NA
cdr3_length: 18
j_call: TRBJ2-3
cdr3_aa: CASSNTPAPRTREDTQYF
cdr3_nt: TGTGCCAGCAGCAATACTCCCGCCCCTAGGACCCGCGAAGATACGCAGTATTTT

clone_size: NA
v_call: TRBV19
d_call: TRBD1
cdr3_length: 11
j_call: TRBJ1-5
cdr3_aa: CASSSPTGNRF
cdr3_nt: TGTGCCAGTAGTAGCCCGACAGGGAACCGGTTT

clone_size: NA
v_call: TRBV12-5
d_call: TRBD1
cdr3_length: 13
j_call: TRBJ2-1
cdr3_aa: CASGLTGQALKFF
cdr3_nt: TGTGCTAGTGGTCTAACCGGACAGGCCCTTAAGTTCTTC

clone_size: NA
v_call: TRBV27
d_call: NA
cdr3_length: 15
j_call: TRBJ2-3
cdr3_aa: CASSAFRGEADTQYF
cdr3_nt: TGTGCCAGCAGTGCCTTCCGAGGAGAAGCAGATACGCAGTATTTT

clone_size: NA
v_call: TRBV6-5
d_call: NA
cdr3_length: 13
j_call: TRBJ1-1
cdr3_aa: CASSYNLMSWAFF
cdr3_nt: TGTGCCAGCAGTTATAACCTCATGTCGTGGGCTTTCTTT

clone_size: NA
v_call: TRBV7-6
d_call: TRBD1
cdr3_length: 16
j_call: TRBJ1-3
cdr3_aa: CASSSRQGLAGNTIYF
cdr3_nt: TGTGCCAGCAGCTCACGACAGGGGCTGGCTGGAAACACCATATATTTT

clone_size: NA
v_call: TRBV15
d_call: NA
cdr3_length: 16
j_call: TRBJ2-3
cdr3_aa: CATSSLGTWGTDTQYF
cdr3_nt: TGTGCCACCAGCAGCCTCGGGACTTGGGGGACAGATACGCAGTATTTT

clone_size: NA
v_call: TRBV7-9
d_call: TRBD1
cdr3_length: 13
j_call: TRBJ2-1
cdr3_aa: CASRGDRGNEQFF
cdr3_nt: TGTGCCAGCAGGGGGGACAGGGGGAATGAGCAGTTCTTC

clone_size: NA
v_call: TRBV30
d_call: NA
cdr3_length: 12
j_call: TRBJ2-3
cdr3_aa: CAWSVQVDTQYF
cdr3_nt: TGTGCCTGGAGTGTACAGGTAGATACGCAGTATTTT

clone_size: once
v_call: TRBV2
d_call: NA
cdr3_length: 16
j_call: TRBJ2-7
cdr3_aa: CASSDTPAGLTYEQYF
cdr3_nt: TGTGCCAGCAGCGATACCCCGGCGGGGCTAACCTACGAGCAGTACTTC

clone_size: NA
v_call: TRBV27
d_call: NA
cdr3_length: 8
j_call: TRBJ1-2
cdr3_aa: CASIGYTF
cdr3_nt: TGTGCCAGTATAGGCTACACCTTC

clone_size: NA
v_call: TRBV9
d_call: TRBD1
cdr3_length: 17
j_call: TRBJ2-3
cdr3_aa: CASSVAEGQGWTDTQYF
cdr3_nt: TGTGCCAGCAGCGTAGCTGAAGGACAGGGATGGACAGATACGCAGTATTTT

clone_size: NA
v_call: TRBV30
d_call: NA
cdr3_length: 17
j_call: TRBJ1-3
cdr3_aa: CAWNELSREGTGNTIYF
cdr3_nt: TGTGCCTGGAACGAACTTTCGCGCGAGGGGACTGGAAACACCATATATTTT

clone_size: NA
v_call: TRBV2
d_call: NA
cdr3_length: 13
j_call: TRBJ1-3
cdr3_aa: CASSESAGNTIYF
cdr3_nt: TGTGCCAGCAGTGAATCAGCCGGAAACACCATATATTTT

clone_size: NA
v_call: TRBV4-1
d_call: NA
cdr3_length: 14
j_call: TRBJ2-1
cdr3_aa: CASSQEDRPDEQFF
cdr3_nt: TGCGCCAGCAGCCAAGAAGACAGACCGGATGAGCAGTTCTTC

clone_size: NA
v_call: TRBV6-1
d_call: NA
cdr3_length: 13
j_call: TRBJ2-3
cdr3_aa: CASRPGHTDTQYF
cdr3_nt: TGTGCCAGCAGACCGGGACACACAGATACGCAGTATTTT

clone_size: NA
v_call: TRBV18
d_call: NA
cdr3_length: 14
j_call: TRBJ2-7
cdr3_aa: CASSPPDVPDEQYF
cdr3_nt: TGTGCCAGCTCACCACCTGATGTCCCAGACGAGCAGTACTTC

clone_size: NA
v_call: TRBV27
d_call: TRBD1
cdr3_length: 14
j_call: TRBJ2-5
cdr3_aa: CASSSDRVRETQYF
cdr3_nt: TGTGCCAGCAGTTCAGACAGGGTTCGGGAGACCCAGTACTTC

clone_size: NA
v_call: TRBV5-1
d_call: TRBD2
cdr3_length: 15
j_call: TRBJ2-3
cdr3_aa: CASSLAGGITDTQYF
cdr3_nt: TGCGCCAGCAGCTTAGCGGGAGGGATCACAGATACGCAGTATTTT

clone_size: NA
v_call: TRBV9
d_call: NA
cdr3_length: 14
j_call: TRBJ2-7
cdr3_aa: CASSADTYSYEQYF
cdr3_nt: TGTGCCAGCAGCGCGGACACTTACTCCTACGAGCAGTACTTC

clone_size: NA
v_call: TRBV6-4
d_call: NA
cdr3_length: 16
j_call: TRBJ1-2
cdr3_aa: CASSEPPRGLDYGYTF
cdr3_nt: TGTGCCAGCAGCGAGCCCCCAAGGGGTTTAGACTATGGCTACACCTTC

clone_size: NA
v_call: TRBV6-5
d_call: NA
cdr3_length: 14
j_call: TRBJ2-7
cdr3_aa: CASRQGGENYEQYF
cdr3_nt: TGTGCCAGCAGACAAGGGGGGGAAAACTACGAGCAGTACTTC

clone_size: NA
v_call: TRBV5-4
d_call: NA
cdr3_length: 16
j_call: TRBJ2-3
cdr3_aa: CASSLDGGTSTDTQYF
cdr3_nt: TGTGCCAGCAGCTTGGACGGGGGTACCAGCACAGATACGCAGTATTTT

clone_size: NA
v_call: TRBV7-8
d_call: TRBD2
cdr3_length: 18
j_call: TRBJ2-3
cdr3_aa: CASSSFPASGRVADTQYF
cdr3_nt: TGTGCCAGCAGCTCCTTCCCGGCTAGCGGGAGAGTTGCAGATACGCAGTATTTT

clone_size: NA
v_call: TRBV27
d_call: TRBD2
cdr3_length: 17
j_call: TRBJ2-2
cdr3_aa: CASTSTSRFGISGELFF
cdr3_nt: TGTGCCAGCACCTCGACTAGCCGTTTTGGGATCTCCGGGGAGCTGTTTTTT

clone_size: NA
v_call: TRBV5-1
d_call: NA
cdr3_length: 17
j_call: TRBJ1-2
cdr3_aa: CASSLPDTYNTNYGYTF
cdr3_nt: TGCGCCAGCAGCTTGCCGGACACTTACAACACTAACTATGGCTACACCTTC

clone_size: NA
v_call: TRBV29-1
d_call: NA
cdr3_length: 12
j_call: TRBJ2-7
cdr3_aa: CSVGQAGYEQYF
cdr3_nt: TGCAGCGTTGGGCAAGCGGGCTACGAGCAGTACTTC

clone_size: NA
v_call: TRBV4-1
d_call: TRBD2
cdr3_length: 13
j_call: TRBJ2-1
cdr3_aa: CASSPGLVKEQFF
cdr3_nt: TGCGCCAGCAGCCCGGGACTAGTGAAAGAGCAGTTCTTC

clone_size: NA
v_call: TRBV7-9
d_call: TRBD1
cdr3_length: 15
j_call: TRBJ2-7
cdr3_aa: CASSDTGGPTYEQYF
cdr3_nt: TGTGCCAGCAGCGATACAGGGGGCCCAACCTACGAGCAGTACTTC